This TCR beta chain was sequenced during a study of cytomegalovirus exposure and HLA in healthy donors. Profiled with immunoSEQ multiplex PCR; TCRdb holds only in-frame clones, not every one. This repertoire shows some 130,000 clones, around 80% found once; its top ten account for 25% to 30%. The TCR was taken from a man under 40 in good health and CMV-seropositive. The sample was PBMCs.

The CDR3 here is CASSKLGQGPGEQYF. The DNA of the CDR3 is TGTGCCAGCAGCAAGCTGGGACAGGGACCTGGCGAGCAGTACTTC. J is TRBJ2-7 and V is TRBV7-2; TRBD1 aligns across 9 bases. Germline loops: CDR1 SGHTA, CDR2 FQGNSA. J lost 6 bases, V lost 5 bases, and 11 bases had no gene match. The CDR3 contains 15 residues.